This is a list of T cell receptor beta chains from one sample in a study of beta chain features in type 1 diabetes. Repertoires were generated with immunoSEQ multiplex PCR, while TCRdb's copy carries only in-frame clones and drops some. The repertoire consists of 400,000 to 450,000 clones, with approximately 14% occurring once and the leading ten covering around 0.035%. Specimen: naive CD4+ T cells from blood. The receptor set was obtained from a man under 40 in good health. The CDR3 runs from the conserved cysteine through the conserved F or W. Fields, in order: CDR3 length, D gene, clone size, J gene, V gene, CDR3 DNA, CDR3 protein. The D gene is left open where the match is weak. Size tells how often a clone was seen (once, few, many) or the class of an expanded clone, and some rows leave it out.

cdr3_length: 11; d_call: NA; clone_size: NA; j_call: TRBJ1-1; v_call: TRBV25-1; cdr3_nt: TGTGCCAGCAGTGAATCCGGGGAAGCTTTCTTT; cdr3_aa: CASSESGEAFF
cdr3_length: 13; d_call: NA; clone_size: NA; j_call: TRBJ2-3; v_call: TRBV10-2; cdr3_nt: TGCGCCAGCAGTGTGGCAGGAACAGATACGCAGTATTTT; cdr3_aa: CASSVAGTDTQYF
cdr3_length: 18; d_call: TRBD2; clone_size: NA; j_call: TRBJ2-6; v_call: TRBV25-1; cdr3_nt: TGTGCCAGCAGTAGCGGGGTTGCACTCTTGGCGGGGGCCAACGTCCTGACTTTC; cdr3_aa: CASSSGVALLAGANVLTF
cdr3_length: 16; d_call: TRBD1; clone_size: NA; j_call: TRBJ2-1; v_call: TRBV25-1; cdr3_nt: TGTGCCAGCAGTCCAAACCGGGACAGGGGGTACAATGAGCAGTTCTTC; cdr3_aa: CASSPNRDRGYNEQFF
cdr3_length: 14; d_call: TRBD1; clone_size: NA; j_call: TRBJ2-2; v_call: TRBV29-1; cdr3_nt: TGCAGCGCTGGACGGACAGGGGGCGGCGGGGAGCTGTTTTTT; cdr3_aa: CSAGRTGGGGELFF
cdr3_length: 15; d_call: TRBD1; clone_size: NA; j_call: TRBJ1-2; v_call: TRBV5-1; cdr3_nt: TGCGCCAGCAGCACGGGACAGAATTCCAACTATGGCTACACCTTC; cdr3_aa: CASSTGQNSNYGYTF
cdr3_length: 13; d_call: NA; clone_size: few; j_call: TRBJ2-5; v_call: TRBV28; cdr3_nt: TGTGCCAGTTACGAACTAGTAGGAGAGACCCAGTACTTC; cdr3_aa: CASYELVGETQYF
cdr3_length: 13; d_call: NA; clone_size: NA; j_call: TRBJ1-4; v_call: TRBV30; cdr3_nt: TGTGCCTGGAGTGTACCAAATAGGGAAAAACTGTTTTTT; cdr3_aa: CAWSVPNREKLFF
cdr3_length: 11; d_call: NA; clone_size: NA; j_call: TRBJ2-5; v_call: TRBV2; cdr3_nt: TGTGCCAGCAGTGGTGGAGAGACCCAGTACTTC; cdr3_aa: CASSGGETQYF
cdr3_length: 16; d_call: TRBD2; clone_size: NA; j_call: TRBJ2-3; v_call: TRBV9; cdr3_nt: TGTGCCAGCAGCCCCCGGGCGGCGGGAGTCACAGATACGCAGTATTTT; cdr3_aa: CASSPRAAGVTDTQYF
cdr3_length: 14; d_call: TRBD1; clone_size: NA; j_call: TRBJ2-1; v_call: TRBV4-1; cdr3_nt: TGCGCCAGCAGCGGCCGGGACAGGGGCAATGAGCAGTTCTTC; cdr3_aa: CASSGRDRGNEQFF
cdr3_length: 14; d_call: NA; clone_size: few; j_call: TRBJ2-7; v_call: TRBV18; cdr3_nt: TGTGCCAGCTCCTCCCGCGGCGGAAGCAACGAGCAGTACTTC; cdr3_aa: CASSSRGGSNEQYF
cdr3_length: 13; d_call: NA; clone_size: NA; j_call: TRBJ2-7; v_call: TRBV25-1; cdr3_nt: TGTGCCAGCAGCATGGACAAGCGGTACGAGCAGTACTTC; cdr3_aa: CASSMDKRYEQYF
cdr3_length: 14; d_call: TRBD2; clone_size: NA; j_call: TRBJ2-1; v_call: TRBV9; cdr3_nt: TGTGCCAGCAGCGTAGCTGGGACTAGCACTGAGCAGTTCTTC; cdr3_aa: CASSVAGTSTEQFF
cdr3_length: 14; d_call: NA; clone_size: NA; j_call: TRBJ2-7; v_call: TRBV6-6; cdr3_nt: TGTGCCAGCAGTTACTTGGGGGGTTCCTACGAGCAGTACTTC; cdr3_aa: CASSYLGGSYEQYF
cdr3_length: 13; d_call: NA; clone_size: few; j_call: TRBJ2-1; v_call: TRBV7-9; cdr3_nt: TGTGCCAGCAGCCGCGGGGAGAACAATGAGCAGTTCTTC; cdr3_aa: CASSRGENNEQFF
cdr3_length: 16; d_call: TRBD1; clone_size: NA; j_call: TRBJ2-2; v_call: TRBV13; cdr3_nt: TGTGCCAGCAGCCCGAGACAGGGATGGAACACCGGGGAGCTGTTTTTT; cdr3_aa: CASSPRQGWNTGELFF
cdr3_length: 15; d_call: NA; clone_size: NA; j_call: TRBJ2-3; v_call: TRBV30; cdr3_nt: TGTGCCTTACGCATCTCCGACTGGGGGACAGATACGCAGTATTTT; cdr3_aa: CALRISDWGTDTQYF
cdr3_length: 14; d_call: TRBD1; clone_size: few; j_call: TRBJ2-7; v_call: TRBV2; cdr3_nt: TGTGCCAGCAACCTTAGACAGGGGGCTTACGAGCAGTACTTC; cdr3_aa: CASNLRQGAYEQYF
cdr3_length: 14; d_call: TRBD2; clone_size: NA; j_call: TRBJ2-3; v_call: TRBV5-1; cdr3_nt: TGCGCCAGCAGCCTGGGACTAACGGAAGATACGCAGTATTTT; cdr3_aa: CASSLGLTEDTQYF
cdr3_length: 16; d_call: TRBD2; clone_size: few; j_call: TRBJ2-1; v_call: TRBV9; cdr3_nt: TGTGCCAGCAGCGTAAGCATTAGCGGGGGGGCCGATGAGCAGTTCTTC; cdr3_aa: CASSVSISGGADEQFF
cdr3_length: 15; d_call: TRBD2; clone_size: few; j_call: TRBJ2-7; v_call: TRBV5-6; cdr3_nt: TGTGCCAGCAGCTTGGTCCCGGGGGGACGCTACGAGCAGTACTTC; cdr3_aa: CASSLVPGGRYEQYF
cdr3_length: 15; d_call: NA; clone_size: NA; j_call: TRBJ2-1; v_call: TRBV6-6; cdr3_nt: TGTGCCAGCAGTCCAAGGAACGGGAAAGCCAATGAGCAGTTCTTC; cdr3_aa: CASSPRNGKANEQFF
cdr3_length: 16; d_call: NA; clone_size: NA; j_call: TRBJ1-2; v_call: TRBV7-9; cdr3_nt: TGTGCCAGCAGTTCACCACATAAGGGGGAATGGTATGGCTACACCTTC; cdr3_aa: CASSSPHKGEWYGYTF
cdr3_length: 14; d_call: TRBD1; clone_size: NA; j_call: TRBJ2-1; v_call: TRBV27; cdr3_nt: TGTGCCAGCGGACCCGGGACAGGGGGCGATGAGCAGTTCTTC; cdr3_aa: CASGPGTGGDEQFF
cdr3_length: 15; d_call: NA; clone_size: NA; j_call: TRBJ2-3; v_call: TRBV7-6; cdr3_nt: TGTGCCAGCAGCCAGCGTGGGGCTTTCACAGATACGCAGTATTTT; cdr3_aa: CASSQRGAFTDTQYF
cdr3_length: 15; d_call: NA; clone_size: few; j_call: TRBJ2-5; v_call: TRBV23-1; cdr3_nt: TGCGCCAGCAGTCAATCATCAGGGCGGCAAGAGACCCAGTACTTC; cdr3_aa: CASSQSSGRQETQYF
cdr3_length: 15; d_call: NA; clone_size: few; j_call: TRBJ2-6; v_call: TRBV7-8; cdr3_nt: TGTGCCAGCAGGTCTAGGAGTTCGGGGGCCAACGTCCTGACTTTC; cdr3_aa: CASRSRSSGANVLTF
cdr3_length: 15; d_call: NA; clone_size: NA; j_call: TRBJ2-1; v_call: TRBV9; cdr3_nt: TGTGCCAGCAGCGTAGGTCAGGGCGGCTACAATGAGCAGTTCTTC; cdr3_aa: CASSVGQGGYNEQFF
cdr3_length: 14; d_call: TRBD1; clone_size: few; j_call: TRBJ1-5; v_call: TRBV5-4; cdr3_nt: TGTGCCAGCAGTTTACAGGGGGGAAATCAGCCCCAGCATTTT; cdr3_aa: CASSLQGGNQPQHF
cdr3_length: 16; d_call: TRBD2; clone_size: NA; j_call: TRBJ2-5; v_call: TRBV11-2; cdr3_nt: TGTGCCAGCAGCTTATTTGGGACTAGCGGGAAGGGGACCCAGTACTTC; cdr3_aa: CASSLFGTSGKGTQYF
cdr3_length: 15; d_call: NA; clone_size: NA; j_call: TRBJ2-3; v_call: TRBV7-3; cdr3_nt: TGTGCCAGCAGCTTAAGCGGGCTATCCACAGATACGCAGTATTTT; cdr3_aa: CASSLSGLSTDTQYF
cdr3_length: 14; d_call: NA; clone_size: few; j_call: TRBJ2-3; v_call: TRBV7-3; cdr3_nt: TGTGCCAGCAAAGACGGGGGAAGCACAGATACGCAGTATTTT; cdr3_aa: CASKDGGSTDTQYF
cdr3_length: 13; d_call: NA; clone_size: few; j_call: TRBJ2-1; v_call: TRBV11-1; cdr3_nt: TGTGCCAGCAGCTTATTAGGGGTTCGTGAGCAGTTCTTC; cdr3_aa: CASSLLGVREQFF
cdr3_length: 14; d_call: NA; clone_size: NA; j_call: TRBJ2-7; v_call: TRBV4-3; cdr3_nt: TGCGCCAGCAGCCAAGGAATAGGGTCCGGGGAGCAGTACTTC; cdr3_aa: CASSQGIGSGEQYF
cdr3_length: 16; d_call: TRBD2; clone_size: NA; j_call: TRBJ2-1; v_call: TRBV5-1; cdr3_nt: TGCGCCAGCAGCTTTGGACTAGCGGGGGACCACAATGAGCAGTTCTTC; cdr3_aa: CASSFGLAGDHNEQFF
cdr3_length: 15; d_call: TRBD1; clone_size: NA; j_call: TRBJ2-7; v_call: TRBV6-5; cdr3_nt: TGTGCCAGCAGAGTCGCCGGGACAGGGCGCGACGAGCAGTACTTC; cdr3_aa: CASRVAGTGRDEQYF
cdr3_length: 16; d_call: NA; clone_size: NA; j_call: TRBJ2-3; v_call: TRBV11-2; cdr3_nt: TGTGCCAGCAGCCTCGGCCGGGGGCGGGGCACAGATACGCAGTATTTT; cdr3_aa: CASSLGRGRGTDTQYF
cdr3_length: 12; d_call: NA; clone_size: few; j_call: TRBJ2-1; v_call: TRBV7-9; cdr3_nt: TGTGCCAGCAGCGTACAAAGTAATGAGCAGTTCTTC; cdr3_aa: CASSVQSNEQFF
cdr3_length: 12; d_call: NA; clone_size: NA; j_call: TRBJ2-5; v_call: TRBV2; cdr3_nt: TGTGCCAGCAGTGAAGCTGCCGAGACCCAGTACTTC; cdr3_aa: CASSEAAETQYF
cdr3_length: 12; d_call: NA; clone_size: few; j_call: TRBJ2-3; v_call: TRBV7-2; cdr3_nt: TGTGCCAGCAGCTTAGGCGCAGATACGCAGTATTTT; cdr3_aa: CASSLGADTQYF
cdr3_length: 14; d_call: NA; clone_size: NA; j_call: TRBJ1-1; v_call: TRBV6-5; cdr3_nt: TGTGCCAGCAGTTACTCGATGGGGAGCACTGAAGCTTTCTTT; cdr3_aa: CASSYSMGSTEAFF
cdr3_length: 14; d_call: NA; clone_size: few; j_call: TRBJ2-1; v_call: TRBV29-1; cdr3_nt: TGCAGCGTTGAGCTGCCCCCCCGCTACAATGAGCAGTTCTTC; cdr3_aa: CSVELPPRYNEQFF
cdr3_length: 11; d_call: NA; clone_size: few; j_call: TRBJ2-1; v_call: TRBV20-1; cdr3_nt: TGCAGTGCACAGGGTTGGAATGAGCAGTTCTTC; cdr3_aa: CSAQGWNEQFF
cdr3_length: 16; d_call: TRBD2; clone_size: few; j_call: TRBJ2-5; v_call: TRBV9; cdr3_nt: TGTGCCAGCAGCGTAGGAAATAGCGGGCACCAAGAGACCCAGTACTTC; cdr3_aa: CASSVGNSGHQETQYF
cdr3_length: 15; d_call: NA; clone_size: NA; j_call: TRBJ2-4; v_call: TRBV7-2; cdr3_nt: TGTGCCAGCAGCTTAAGAGACGGAGTAGGAAACATTCAGTACTTC; cdr3_aa: CASSLRDGVGNIQYF
cdr3_length: 16; d_call: TRBD1; clone_size: few; j_call: TRBJ2-7; v_call: TRBV27; cdr3_nt: TGTGCCAGCAGCCCGGGACAGCTCAAGAGCTCCTACGAGCAGTACTTC; cdr3_aa: CASSPGQLKSSYEQYF
cdr3_length: 15; d_call: TRBD2; clone_size: few; j_call: TRBJ2-1; v_call: TRBV5-4; cdr3_nt: TGTGCCAGCAGCTTGGGACTAGCGGGACACAATGAGCAGTTCTTC; cdr3_aa: CASSLGLAGHNEQFF
cdr3_length: 13; d_call: NA; clone_size: few; j_call: TRBJ2-2; v_call: TRBV5-4; cdr3_nt: TGTGCCAGCAGCGGGACGAACACCGGGGAGCTGTTTTTT; cdr3_aa: CASSGTNTGELFF
cdr3_length: 19; d_call: TRBD2; clone_size: NA; j_call: TRBJ2-4; v_call: TRBV9; cdr3_nt: TGTGCCAGCAGCGTAGGGCCTCGACTAGCGGGAGTGGCAAAAAACATTCAGTACTTC; cdr3_aa: CASSVGPRLAGVAKNIQYF
cdr3_length: 15; d_call: NA; clone_size: NA; j_call: TRBJ2-7; v_call: TRBV9; cdr3_nt: TGTGCCAGCAGCGTAGGTGGGGACGGATTTGACGAGCAGTACTTC; cdr3_aa: CASSVGGDGFDEQYF
cdr3_length: 13; d_call: NA; clone_size: NA; j_call: TRBJ1-2; v_call: TRBV25-1; cdr3_nt: TGTGCCAGCAGTGATCTAACAGTGACTGCGTACACCTTC; cdr3_aa: CASSDLTVTAYTF
cdr3_length: 12; d_call: TRBD2; clone_size: NA; j_call: TRBJ2-1; v_call: TRBV29-1; cdr3_nt: TGCAGCGTTCTAGCGGGGTACAATGAGCAGTTCTTC; cdr3_aa: CSVLAGYNEQFF
cdr3_length: 18; d_call: NA; clone_size: NA; j_call: TRBJ1-2; v_call: TRBV30; cdr3_nt: TGTGCCTGGAGTGTACAAGGGGCGACCCCCCCGTGGAACTATGGCTACACCTTC; cdr3_aa: CAWSVQGATPPWNYGYTF